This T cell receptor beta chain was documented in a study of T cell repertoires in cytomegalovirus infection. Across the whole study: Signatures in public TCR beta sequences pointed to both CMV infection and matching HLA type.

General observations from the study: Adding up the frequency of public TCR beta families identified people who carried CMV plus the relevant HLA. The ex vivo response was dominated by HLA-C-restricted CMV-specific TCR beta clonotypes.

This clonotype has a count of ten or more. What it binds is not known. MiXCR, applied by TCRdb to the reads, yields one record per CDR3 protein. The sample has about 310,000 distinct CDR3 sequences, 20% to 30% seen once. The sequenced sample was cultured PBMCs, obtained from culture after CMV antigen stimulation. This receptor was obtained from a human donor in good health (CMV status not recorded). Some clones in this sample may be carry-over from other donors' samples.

The CDR3 DNA is TGTGCCAGCAGCACCCAATCGGGACAGGGCAAATACAATGAGCAGTTCTTC. Translated: CASSTQSGQGKYNEQFF. The gene calls are TRBV7-2 and TRBJ2-1; 9 bases fit TRBD1. There are 17 residues in the CDR3. With 5 bases clipped from V and 4 bases from J, the junction kept 12 bases outside the gene matches. The germline CDR1 and CDR2 sequences are SGHTA and FQGNSA.